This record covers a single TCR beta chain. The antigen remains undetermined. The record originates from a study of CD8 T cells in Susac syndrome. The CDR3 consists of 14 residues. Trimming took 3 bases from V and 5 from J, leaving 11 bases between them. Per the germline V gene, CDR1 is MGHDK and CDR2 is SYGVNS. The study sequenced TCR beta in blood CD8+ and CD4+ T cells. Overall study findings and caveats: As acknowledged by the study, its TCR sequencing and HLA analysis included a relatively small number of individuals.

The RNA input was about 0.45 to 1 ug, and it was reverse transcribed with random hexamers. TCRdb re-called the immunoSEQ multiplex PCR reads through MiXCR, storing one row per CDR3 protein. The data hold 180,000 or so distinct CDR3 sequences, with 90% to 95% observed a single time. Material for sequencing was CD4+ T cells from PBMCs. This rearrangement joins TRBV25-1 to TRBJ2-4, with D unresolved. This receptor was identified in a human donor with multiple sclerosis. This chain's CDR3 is CASSDPNLQNIQYF. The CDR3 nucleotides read TGTGCCAGCAGTGACCCAAACCTCCAAAACATTCAGTACTTC.